This TCR beta chain was recovered during a study of post-analysis software for immune sequencing data. The wider study: Relapsing-remitting, secondary progressive and progressive-relapsing courses of multiple sclerosis were included.

About this clonotype itself: Antigen: not known.

Unique molecular identifiers had been added to the TCR beta cDNA libraries. TCRdb processed the PCR reads anew with MiXCR; each CDR3 protein has one entry. The sample includes 750,000 to 950,000 distinct CDR3 sequences, 40% to 55% seen only once; the top ten take roughly 5%. CDR3 length: 16 residues. V was clipped by 3 bases and J by 0 bases, with 13 bases between them. CDR1 and CDR2 (germline): KGHDR, SFDVKD. Study-level results: Five TRBV segments were significantly more frequent in patients than in controls. TRBV5-6, TRBV5-1 and TRBV20-1 were among these segments. Among multiple sclerosis patients, normalized Chao1 diversity was significantly below that of controls.

The V call is TRBV24-1, the J call TRBJ2-5; perhaps TRBD1 as D (6 bases). The specimen sequenced was blood. The sequence came from a girl between 5 and 17 years old with multiple sclerosis. CDR3 sequence: CATSDPQGQYQETQYF. The CDR3 DNA reads as TGTGCCACCAGTGATCCCCAGGGGCAGTACCAAGAGACCCAGTACTTC.